These 18 T cell receptor beta chains came from one sample sequenced in a study of CD8 T cells in ankylosing spondylitis. TCRdb redid the calling of the 5' RACE reads with MiXCR, one entry per CDR3 protein. The sample has about 160,000 distinct CDR3 sequences, 9.5% to 10% seen once. Specimen: blood, either unsorted or a sorted T cell fraction (not recorded which). Every receptor here comes from a female donor with ankylosing spondylitis or in good health (not recorded which).

This clonotype has more than one count but fewer than ten. The rearrangement uses TRBV5-1 and TRBJ2-1; 10 bases match TRBD2. This CDR3 has 15 residues. Trimming took 4 bases from V and 6 from J; bases not matched to a gene: 7. Germline loops: CDR1 SGHRS, CDR2 YFSETQ. CDR3 in amino acids: CASSRTSGYLNEQFF. CDR3 DNA: TGCGCCAGCAGCCGGACTAGCGGCTACCTCAATGAGCAGTTCTTC.

The V gene is TRBV7-2, the J gene TRBJ2-5, with TRBD2 matching 9 bases. Trimming removed 1 base from V and 3 bases from J; junction bases left unmatched: 18. Germline CDR1 reads SGHTA; CDR2 reads FQGNSA. The CDR3 covers 20 residues. The CDR3 region is CASSLGLSGSYWDAEETQYF. The DNA of the CDR3 is TGTGCCAGCAGCTTAGGGCTTAGCGGGAGTTATTGGGATGCCGAAGAGACCCAGTACTTC.

This chain joins TRBV29-1 and TRBJ2-1, with D perhaps matching TRBD2 (6 bases). This CDR3 has 12 residues. Looked up from germline, CDR1 is SQVTM and CDR2 is ANQGSEA. V lost 6 bases and J lost 8, with 14 bases in between. The CDR3 nucleotides are TGCAGCGTGCCGCGGAGGGGTGATGAGCAGTTCTTC. The encoded protein is CSVPRRGDEQFF.

This clonotype was seen many times. The V call is TRBV7-9, the J call TRBJ2-1; D remains ambiguous. The CDR3 runs to 15 residues. The germline V and J ends were trimmed by 5 bases and 7 bases, with 18 bases remaining between them. CDR1 and CDR2 (germline): SEHNR, FQNEAQ (reference sequence). The CDR3 DNA follows: TGTGCCAGCAGCCTCCCTGAACCTATTCAGAATGAGCAGTTCTTC. Its protein product is CASSLPEPIQNEQFF.

This clonotype was detected a few times. This chain links TRBV29-1 with TRBJ1-1; maybe TRBD1 (6 bases). Trimming shortened V by 5 bases and J by 10 bases, and 17 bases separated the two germline ends. The CDR3 has 12 amino acids. Germline lookup yields CDR1 SQVTM and CDR2 ANQGSEA. CDR3 in DNA: TGCAGCGTTAACGGGGACACTGGAGGAGCTTTCTTT. This encodes CSVNGDTGGAFF. Filled out from reference TRBV29-1 and TRBJ1-1, the complete variable domain reads SAVISQKPSRDICQRGTSLTIQCQVDSQVTMMFWYRQQPGQSLTLIATANQGSEATYESGFVIDKFPISRPNLTFSTLTVSNMSPEDSSIYLCSVNGDTGGAFFGQGTRLTVV.

This clonotype was recorded at least ten times. This chain links TRBV24-1 with TRBJ1-1; 8 bases are a match to TRBD1. The CDR3 runs to 16 residues. The germline CDR1 and CDR2 sequences are KGHDR and SFDVKD. J lost 8 bases, V lost 2 bases, and 12 bases had no gene match. The chain's CDR3 is CATSDSRIGAGGEAFF. Written as DNA, the CDR3 is TGTGCCACCAGTGATTCCAGGATAGGGGCAGGGGGCGAAGCTTTCTTT.

This clonotype was seen more than once but under ten times. The chain couples TRBV6-2 or TRBV6-3 to TRBJ2-4, with 10 nucleotides matching TRBD2. The CDR3 spans 15 residues. Germline CDR1 is MNHEY and CDR2 is SVGEGT. The J segment lost 3 bases and the V segment lost 5 bases, leaving 4 bases of the junction unmatched. CDR3 sequence (DNA): TGTGCCAGCAGTCTAGCGGGAGTCGGCAAAAACATTCAGTACTTC. Protein product: CASSLAGVGKNIQYF.

The chain couples TRBV11-2 to TRBJ2-7, with TRBD2 matching 14 bases. With V trimmed by 5 bases and J by 7 bases, 4 bases remained unmatched. Germline V lookup: CDR1 SGHAT, CDR2 FQNNGV. The CDR3 consists of 14 residues. The CDR3 sequence is CASSPRTSGREQYF. The CDR3 DNA sequence: TGTGCCAGCAGCCCACGGACTAGCGGGAGGGAGCAGTACTTC.

This clonotype showed up just a few times. The V call is TRBV9, the J call TRBJ1-2; TRBD1 aligns across 10 bases. J was trimmed by 3 bases and V by 3 bases; bases with no gene match: 5. The germline CDR1 and CDR2 sequences are SGDLS and YYNGEE. The CDR3 is 15 amino acids. The CDR3 bases are TGTGCCAGCAGCGCCGGGACAGGGGAGTACTATGGCTACACCTTC. Translating gives CASSAGTGEYYGYTF.

This clonotype was detected only a few times. The CDR3 loop reads CASSYSRVGGTVNTEAFF. The CDR3 DNA is TGTGCCAGCAGTTACTCGAGAGTGGGAGGGACCGTGAACACTGAAGCTTTCTTT. The chain couples TRBV6-2 or TRBV6-3 to TRBJ1-1, with D possibly matching TRBD1 (5 bases). There are 18 residues in the CDR3. Germline V gene data show CDR1 as MNHEY and CDR2 as SVGEGT. Trimming removed 0 bases at V and 0 bases at J, with 17 bases between.

In its sample, this clonotype was seen many times. The chain joins TRBV25-1 to TRBJ1-1; TRBD1 agrees at 7 bases. Germline CDR1 MGHDK, CDR2 SYGVNS. CDR3 size: 15 residues. Unmatched junction bases numbered 6, after V lost 5 bases and J lost 0 bases. CDR3 protein: CASSWTGAMNTEAFF. The CDR3, as DNA: TGTGCCAGCAGTTGGACAGGTGCCATGAACACTGAAGCTTTCTTT.

The chain joins TRBV4-3 to TRBJ2-3; D gene uncertain. V was shortened by 0 bases and J by 7 bases, with 2 bases between the two germline ends. The CDR3 is 11 amino acids. Germline V gene data show CDR1 as LGHNA and CDR2 as YSLEER. The CDR3: CASSQDNTQYF. Here the CDR3 DNA reads TGCGCCAGCAGCCAAGATAATACGCAGTATTTT.

The chain links TRBV11-3 to TRBJ2-2; D gene uncertain. With 2 bases removed from V and 8 bases from J, the gap between germline ends came to 6 bases. The CDR3 has 12 amino acids. Germline values: CDR1 SGHNT, CDR2 YENEEA. DNA of the CDR3: TGTGCCAGCAGCTTAAACGGTGGGGAGCTGTTTTTT. Translating it yields CASSLNGGELFF. Filled out from reference TRBV11-3 and TRBJ2-2, the complete variable domain reads EAGVVQSPRYKIIEKKQPVAFWCNPISGHNTLYWYLQNLGQGPELLIRYENEEAVDDSQLPKDRFSAERLKGVDSTLKIQPAELGDSAVYLCASSLNGGELFFGEGSRLTVL.

This clonotype came up a few times. The chain employs TRBV28 and TRBJ2-1; D unresolved. The CDR3 runs 13 residues. CDR1 and CDR2 (germline): MDHEN, SYDVKM. V lost 8 bases and J 5 bases, leaving 13 bases between the germline ends. CDR3 protein: CASDRSSDNEQFF. The CDR3 DNA is TGTGCCAGCGACCGATCAAGTGACAATGAGCAGTTCTTC.

This clonotype was observed a few times. The chain is built from TRBV28 and TRBJ1-5, with D unclear. The length of the CDR3 is 13 residues. The germline V gene encodes CDR1 MDHEN and CDR2 SYDVKM. V was pared by 4 bases and J by 4 bases, with 8 bases between. The CDR3: CASSWSGNQPQHF. CDR3 bases: TGTGCCAGCAGTTGGAGCGGGAATCAGCCCCAGCATTTT.

There are a few counts of this clonotype. The genes are TRBV5-1 and TRBJ2-4; 9 bases line up with TRBD1. V shed 4 bases, J shed 7 bases, and the junction held 6 bases outside the gene matches. This CDR3 has 14 amino acids. Germline CDR1 SGHRS, CDR2 YFSETQ. The CDR3 loop is CASSGRDRDNIQYF. The CDR3 region has the DNA TGCGCCAGCAGCGGCCGGGACAGGGACAACATTCAGTACTTC.

The genes are TRBV23-1 and TRBJ2-7; D not resolved. TRBV23-1 belongs to the ORF category, with a function that is uncertain. The CDR3 runs to 14 residues. With 11 bases removed from V and 2 bases from J, the gap between germline ends came to 19 bases. The CDR3 coding sequence is TGCGCCCCCGTACCCCGCGGTCTTCCCTACGAGCAGTACTTC. It encodes CAPVPRGLPYEQYF.

This chain uses TRBV20-1 with TRBJ1-2, with 7 bases that match TRBD1. CDR1 and CDR2 (germline): DFQATT, SNEGSKA (reference sequence). The V segment lost 0 bases and the J segment 2 bases; nucleotides outside the gene matches: 12. There are 17 residues in the CDR3. This CDR3 is CSARDRDSNYPNYGYTF. CDR3 coding DNA: TGCAGTGCTAGAGACCGGGACAGCAACTATCCCAACTATGGCTACACCTTC.